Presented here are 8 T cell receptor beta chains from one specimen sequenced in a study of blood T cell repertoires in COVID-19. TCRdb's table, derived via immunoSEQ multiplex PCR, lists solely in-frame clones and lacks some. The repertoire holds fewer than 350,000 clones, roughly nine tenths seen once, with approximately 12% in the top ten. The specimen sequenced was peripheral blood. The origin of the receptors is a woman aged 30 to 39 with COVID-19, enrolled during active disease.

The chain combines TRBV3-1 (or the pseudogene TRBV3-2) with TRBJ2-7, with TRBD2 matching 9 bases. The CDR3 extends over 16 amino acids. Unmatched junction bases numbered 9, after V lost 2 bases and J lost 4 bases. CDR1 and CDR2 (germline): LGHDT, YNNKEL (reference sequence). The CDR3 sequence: CASSQRGGGGAYEQYF. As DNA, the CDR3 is TGTGCCAGCAGCCAACGTGGCGGCGGGGGGGCGTACGAGCAGTACTTC.

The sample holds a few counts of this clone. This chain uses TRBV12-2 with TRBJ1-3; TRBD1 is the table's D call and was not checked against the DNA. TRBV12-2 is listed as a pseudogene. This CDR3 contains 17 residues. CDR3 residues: CASRLSYTQGGGNTIYF. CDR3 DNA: TGTGCAAGTCGCTTATCCTACACTCAGGGTGGTGGAAACACCATATATTTT.

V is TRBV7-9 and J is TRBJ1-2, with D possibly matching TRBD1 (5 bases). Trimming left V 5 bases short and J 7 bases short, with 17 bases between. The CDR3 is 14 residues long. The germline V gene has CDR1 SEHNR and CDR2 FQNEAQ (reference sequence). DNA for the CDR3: TGTGCCAGCAGCCCCGGGGGAGGGGATCGTGGCTACACCTTC. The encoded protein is CASSPGGGDRGYTF.

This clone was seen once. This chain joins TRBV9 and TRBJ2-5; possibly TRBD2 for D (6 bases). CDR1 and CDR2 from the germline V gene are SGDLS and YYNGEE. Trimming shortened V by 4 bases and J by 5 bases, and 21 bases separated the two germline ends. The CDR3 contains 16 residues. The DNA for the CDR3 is TGTGCCAGCAGCCGTGGGGAGGCAGCATACGTGGAGACCCAGTACTTC. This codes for CASSRGEAAYVETQYF.

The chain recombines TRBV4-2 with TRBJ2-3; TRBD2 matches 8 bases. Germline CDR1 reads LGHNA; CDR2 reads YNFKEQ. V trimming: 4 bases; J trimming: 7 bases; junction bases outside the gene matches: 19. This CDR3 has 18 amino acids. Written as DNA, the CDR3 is TGTGCCAGCAGCCCCACTTTCAACACAGGACTAGCATCATATACGCAGTATTTT. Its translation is CASSPTFNTGLASYTQYF.

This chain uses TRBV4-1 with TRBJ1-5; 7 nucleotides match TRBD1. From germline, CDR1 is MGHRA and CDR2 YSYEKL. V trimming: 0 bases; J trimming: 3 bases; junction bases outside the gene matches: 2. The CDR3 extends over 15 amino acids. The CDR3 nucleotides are TGCGCCAGCAGCCAAGAGACAGGGTACAATCAGCCCCAGCATTTT. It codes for CASSQETGYNQPQHF.

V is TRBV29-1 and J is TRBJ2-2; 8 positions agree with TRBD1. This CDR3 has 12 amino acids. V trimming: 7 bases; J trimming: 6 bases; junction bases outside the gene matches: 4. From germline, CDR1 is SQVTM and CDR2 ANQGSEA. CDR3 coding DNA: TGCAGCGCCCTGACAGGGGCCGGGGAGCTGTTTTTT. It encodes CSALTGAGELFF.

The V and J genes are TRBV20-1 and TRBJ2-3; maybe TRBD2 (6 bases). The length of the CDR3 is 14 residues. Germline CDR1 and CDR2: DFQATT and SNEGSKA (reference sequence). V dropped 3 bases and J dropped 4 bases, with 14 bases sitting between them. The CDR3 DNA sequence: TGCAGTGCTAGTCTTGCGGGGCAGGCAGATACGCAGTATTTT. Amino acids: CSASLAGQADTQYF.